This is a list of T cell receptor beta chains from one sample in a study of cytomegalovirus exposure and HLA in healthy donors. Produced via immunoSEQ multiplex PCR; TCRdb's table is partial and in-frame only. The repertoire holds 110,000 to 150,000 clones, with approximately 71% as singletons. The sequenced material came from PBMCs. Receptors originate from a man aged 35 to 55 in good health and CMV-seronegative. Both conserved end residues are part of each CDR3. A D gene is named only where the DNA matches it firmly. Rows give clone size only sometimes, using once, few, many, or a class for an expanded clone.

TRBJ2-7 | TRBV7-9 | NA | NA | CASLDSLEVEQYF | TGTGCCAGCCTCGACAGCCTCGAGGTTGAGCAGTACTTC
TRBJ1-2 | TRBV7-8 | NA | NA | CASSSQSRRAYTF | TGTGCCAGCAGCTCCCAGTCCCGGCGGGCCTACACCTTC
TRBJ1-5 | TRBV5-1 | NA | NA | CASSPDVGRQPQHF | TGCGCCAGCAGCCCCGACGTGGGGCGTCAGCCCCAGCATTTT
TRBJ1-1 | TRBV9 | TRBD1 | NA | CASTRRTGLRNTEAFF | TGTGCCAGCACCCGTCGGACAGGACTTAGGAACACTGAAGCTTTCTTT
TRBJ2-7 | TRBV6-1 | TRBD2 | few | CASFGAGGVHEQYF | TGTGCCAGCTTTGGGGCGGGGGGGGTCCACGAGCAGTACTTC
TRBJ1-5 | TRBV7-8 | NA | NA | CASSRVSNQPQHF | TGTGCCAGCAGCCGTGTTTCCAATCAGCCCCAGCATTTT
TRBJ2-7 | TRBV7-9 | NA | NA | CSSSPLYGSSYEQYF | TGTTCCAGCAGCCCCCTTTATGGGAGCTCCTACGAGCAGTACTTC
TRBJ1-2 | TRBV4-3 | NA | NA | CASSQDRGGEYTF | TGCGCCAGCAGCCAAGATAGGGGGGGAGAATACACCTTC
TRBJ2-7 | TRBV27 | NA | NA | CASRSLQGPYEQYF | TGTGCCAGCCGCTCTCTACAGGGCCCCTACGAGCAGTACTTC
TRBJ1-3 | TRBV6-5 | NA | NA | CASSQQSSGNTIYF | TGTGCCAGCAGCCAACAGAGCTCTGGAAACACCATATATTTT
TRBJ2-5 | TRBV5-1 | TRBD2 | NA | CASSSDLAGGPETQYF | TGCGCCAGCAGCTCTGATCTAGCGGGGGGACCAGAGACCCAGTACTTC
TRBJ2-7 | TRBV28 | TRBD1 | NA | CATEPGQGAAWIYEQYF | TGTGCCACCGAACCGGGACAGGGGGCGGCGTGGATATACGAGCAGTACTTC
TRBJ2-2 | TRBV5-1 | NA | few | CASRVSGEGTGELFF | TGCGCCAGCAGGGTTTCGGGGGAAGGCACCGGGGAGCTGTTTTTT
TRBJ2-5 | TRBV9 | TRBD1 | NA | CASSRQGAVETQYF | TGTGCCAGCAGTCGACAGGGGGCGGTTGAGACCCAGTACTTC
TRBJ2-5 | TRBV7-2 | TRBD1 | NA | CASSSDRVATQYF | TGTGCCAGCAGCTCGGACAGGGTGGCGACCCAGTACTTC
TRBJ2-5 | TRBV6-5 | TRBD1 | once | CASSNGQGRRETQYF | TGTGCCAGCAGTAATGGACAGGGTCGGAGGGAGACCCAGTACTTC
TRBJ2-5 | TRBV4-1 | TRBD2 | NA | CASSQAREGETQYF | TGCGCCAGCAGCCAAGCAAGGGAGGGGGAGACCCAGTACTTC
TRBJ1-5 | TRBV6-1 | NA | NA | CASTRAGAQGQPQHF | TGTGCCAGCACTAGGGCGGGGGCGCAAGGTCAGCCCCAGCATTTT
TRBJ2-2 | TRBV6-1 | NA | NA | CASSVQVGGLELFF | TGTGCCAGCAGTGTTCAGGTCGGGGGTCTGGAGCTGTTTTTT
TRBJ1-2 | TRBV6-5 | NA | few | CASSYIWTGEGYTF | TGTGCCAGCAGTTATATTTGGACGGGAGAGGGCTACACCTTC
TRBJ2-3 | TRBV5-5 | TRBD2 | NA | CASSFSAAGGQGDTQYF | TGTGCCAGCAGCTTTTCAGCAGCGGGGGGGCAGGGAGATACGCAGTATTTT
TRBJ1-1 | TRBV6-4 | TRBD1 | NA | CASSATGLGNTEAFF | TGTGCCAGCAGTGCGACAGGGTTGGGGAACACTGAAGCTTTCTTT
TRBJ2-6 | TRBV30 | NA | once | CAWRSSGANVLTF | TGTGCCTGGAGGAGCTCTGGGGCCAACGTCCTGACTTTC
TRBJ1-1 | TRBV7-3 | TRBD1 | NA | CASGTRGQGFFTEAFF | TGTGCCAGCGGAACACGGGGACAGGGGTTTTTTACTGAAGCTTTCTTT
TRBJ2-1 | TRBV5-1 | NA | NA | CASSFEGVNNEQFF | TGCGCCAGCAGCTTCGAGGGGGTTAACAATGAGCAGTTCTTC
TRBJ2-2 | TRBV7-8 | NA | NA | CASSLVGGGGTGELFF | TGTGCCAGCAGCTTAGTGGGGGGTGGGGGCACCGGGGAGCTGTTTTTT
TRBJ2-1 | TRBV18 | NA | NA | CASSPEGGRYFNEQFF | TGTGCCAGCTCCCCCGAGGGGGGGCGTTACTTCAATGAGCAGTTCTTC
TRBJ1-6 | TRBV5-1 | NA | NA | CASSRGQDYNSPLHF | TGCGCCAGCAGCCGGGGTCAGGACTATAATTCACCCCTCCACTTT
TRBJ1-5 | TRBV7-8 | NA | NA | CASSLLRDQPQHF | TGTGCCAGCAGCTTATTACGGGATCAGCCCCAGCATTTT
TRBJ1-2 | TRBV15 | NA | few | CATSNTAGYTGYTF | TGTGCCACCAGCAACACAGCGGGTTACACGGGCTACACCTTC
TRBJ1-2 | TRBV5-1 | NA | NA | CASSSDRLNGYTF | TGCGCCAGCAGCTCTGACAGGTTAAATGGCTACACCTTC
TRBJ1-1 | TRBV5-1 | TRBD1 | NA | CASSLGGQMNTEAFF | TGCGCCAGCAGCTTGGGGGGACAGATGAACACTGAAGCTTTCTTT
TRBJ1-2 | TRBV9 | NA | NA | CASSPRRGGYGYTF | TGTGCCAGCAGCCCCCGGAGGGGTGGCTATGGCTACACCTTC
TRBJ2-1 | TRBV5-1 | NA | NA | CASSLALIPNEQFF | TGCGCCAGCAGCTTGGCGCTAATCCCCAATGAGCAGTTCTTC
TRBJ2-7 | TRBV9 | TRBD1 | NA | CASSVRDRYYEQYF | TGTGCCAGCAGCGTTAGGGACAGGTACTACGAGCAGTACTTC
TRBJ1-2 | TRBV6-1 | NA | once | CASSEDFEGYYGYTF | TGTGCCAGCAGTGAAGATTTCGAGGGATACTATGGCTACACCTTC
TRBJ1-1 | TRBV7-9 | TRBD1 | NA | CASSSWTGADTEAFF | TGTGCCAGCAGCAGCTGGACAGGGGCGGACACTGAAGCTTTCTTT
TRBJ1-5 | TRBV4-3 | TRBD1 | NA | CASSQTSGPGGNQPQHF | TGCGCCAGCAGCCAAACAAGTGGGCCAGGGGGAAATCAGCCCCAGCATTTT
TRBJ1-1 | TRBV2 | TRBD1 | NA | CASSEALQGAEAFF | TGTGCCAGCAGTGAAGCGCTTCAGGGGGCAGAAGCTTTCTTT
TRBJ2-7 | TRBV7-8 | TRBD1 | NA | CASSLNLGTGREQYF | TGTGCCAGCAGCTTAAATCTAGGGACAGGCCGCGAGCAGTACTTC
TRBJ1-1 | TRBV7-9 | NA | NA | CSSSLEGGGAFF | TGTTCCAGCAGCTTAGAAGGGGGGGGAGCTTTCTTT
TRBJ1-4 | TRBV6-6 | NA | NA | CASSYEGRGGSEKLFF | TGTGCCAGCAGTTACGAGGGCCGGGGAGGCAGTGAAAAACTGTTTTTT
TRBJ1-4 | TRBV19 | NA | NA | CASSIVGSGEKLFF | TGTGCCAGTAGTATAGTAGGATCGGGAGAAAAACTGTTTTTT
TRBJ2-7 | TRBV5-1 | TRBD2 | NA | CASNSLAGGSYEQYF | TGCGCCAGCAATTCCCTAGCGGGCGGATCCTACGAGCAGTACTTC
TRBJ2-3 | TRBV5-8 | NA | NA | CASSYRSTDTQYF | TGTGCCAGCAGCTACAGGAGCACAGATACGCAGTATTTT